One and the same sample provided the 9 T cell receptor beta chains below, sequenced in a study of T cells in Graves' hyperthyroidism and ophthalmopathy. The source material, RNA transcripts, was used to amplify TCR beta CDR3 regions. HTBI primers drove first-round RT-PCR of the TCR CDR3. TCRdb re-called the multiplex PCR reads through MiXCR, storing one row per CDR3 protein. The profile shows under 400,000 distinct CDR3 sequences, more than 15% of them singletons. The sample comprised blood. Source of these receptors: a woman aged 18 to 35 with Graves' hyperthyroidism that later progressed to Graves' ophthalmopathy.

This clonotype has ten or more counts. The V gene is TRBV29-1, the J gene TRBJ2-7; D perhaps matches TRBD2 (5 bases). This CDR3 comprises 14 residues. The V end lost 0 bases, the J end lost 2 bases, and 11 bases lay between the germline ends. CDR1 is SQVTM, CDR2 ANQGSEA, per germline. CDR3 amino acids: CSVEDSAPPYEQYF. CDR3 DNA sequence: TGCAGCGTTGAAGATAGCGCGCCCCCCTACGAGCAGTACTTC.

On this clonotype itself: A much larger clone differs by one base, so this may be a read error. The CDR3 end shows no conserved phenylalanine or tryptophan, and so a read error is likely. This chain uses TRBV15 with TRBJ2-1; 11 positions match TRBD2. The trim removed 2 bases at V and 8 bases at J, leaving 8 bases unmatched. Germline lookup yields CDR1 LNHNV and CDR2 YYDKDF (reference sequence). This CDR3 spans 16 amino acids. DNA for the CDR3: TGTGCCACCAGCAGAAGGACTAGCGGGTACCTGGATGAGCAGTTCCTC. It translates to CATSRRTSGYLDEQFL.

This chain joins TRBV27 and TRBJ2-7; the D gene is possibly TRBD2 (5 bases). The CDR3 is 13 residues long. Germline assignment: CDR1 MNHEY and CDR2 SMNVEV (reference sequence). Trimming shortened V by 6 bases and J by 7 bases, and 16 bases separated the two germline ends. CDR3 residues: CASSPLGSGEQYF. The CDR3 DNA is TGTGCCAGCAGCCCACTAGGATCGGGAGAGCAGTACTTC.

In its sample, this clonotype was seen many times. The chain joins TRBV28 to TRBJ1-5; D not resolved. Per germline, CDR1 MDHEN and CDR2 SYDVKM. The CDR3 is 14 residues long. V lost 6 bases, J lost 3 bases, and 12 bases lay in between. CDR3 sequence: CASRHALANQPQHF. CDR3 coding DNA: TGTGCCAGCAGGCACGCCCTGGCCAATCAGCCCCAGCATTTT.

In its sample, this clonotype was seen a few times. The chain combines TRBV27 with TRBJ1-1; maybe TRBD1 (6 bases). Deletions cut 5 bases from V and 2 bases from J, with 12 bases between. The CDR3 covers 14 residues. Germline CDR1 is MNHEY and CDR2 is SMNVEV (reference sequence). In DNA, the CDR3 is TGTGCCAGCAGTGCGAGTGGGGGCAACACTGAAGCTTTCTTT. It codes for CASSASGGNTEAFF.

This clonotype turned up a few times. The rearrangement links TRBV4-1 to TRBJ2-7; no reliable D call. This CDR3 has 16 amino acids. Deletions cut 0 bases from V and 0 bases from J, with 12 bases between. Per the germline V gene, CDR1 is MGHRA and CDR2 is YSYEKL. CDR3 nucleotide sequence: TGCGCCAGCAGCCAAGATCCCACACACGGCTCCTACGAGCAGTACTTC. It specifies CASSQDPTHGSYEQYF.

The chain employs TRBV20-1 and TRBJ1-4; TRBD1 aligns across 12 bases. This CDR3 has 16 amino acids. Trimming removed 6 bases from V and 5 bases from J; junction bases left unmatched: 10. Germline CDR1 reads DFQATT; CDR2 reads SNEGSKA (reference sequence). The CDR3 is CSAPRDRGQYNEKLFF. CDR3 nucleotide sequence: TGCAGTGCCCCCCGGGACAGGGGGCAGTACAATGAAAAACTGTTTTTT.

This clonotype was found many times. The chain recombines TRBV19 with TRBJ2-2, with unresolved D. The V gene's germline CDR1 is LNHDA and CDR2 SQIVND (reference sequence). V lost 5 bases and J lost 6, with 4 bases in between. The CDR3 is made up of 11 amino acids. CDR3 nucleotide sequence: TGTGCCAGTAGTTTCCCCGGGGAGCTGTTTTTT. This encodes CASSFPGELFF.

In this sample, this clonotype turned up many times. The CDR3 is CASSSLQEGRAAQYF. CDR3 nucleotides: TGTGCCAGCAGTTCCCTACAGGAAGGACGGGCAGCGCAGTACTTC. The V and J genes are TRBV28 and TRBJ2-7, with D possibly being TRBD1 (5 bases). The CDR3 extends over 15 amino acids. CDR1 is MDHEN, CDR2 SYDVKM, per germline. The ends were cut back, 4 bases at V and 9 bases at J, with 22 bases in the middle.